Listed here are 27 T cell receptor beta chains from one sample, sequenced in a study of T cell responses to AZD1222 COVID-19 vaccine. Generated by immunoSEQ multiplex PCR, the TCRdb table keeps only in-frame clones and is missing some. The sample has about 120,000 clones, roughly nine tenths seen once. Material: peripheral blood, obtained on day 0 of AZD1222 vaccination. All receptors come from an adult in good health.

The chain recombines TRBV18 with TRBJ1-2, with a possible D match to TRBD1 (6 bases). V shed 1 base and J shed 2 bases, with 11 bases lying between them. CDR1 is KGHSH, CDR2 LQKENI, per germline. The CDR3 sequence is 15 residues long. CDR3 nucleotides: TGTGCCAGCTCACCACAGAGGGGGAACAACTATGGCTACACCTTC. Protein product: CASSPQRGNNYGYTF.

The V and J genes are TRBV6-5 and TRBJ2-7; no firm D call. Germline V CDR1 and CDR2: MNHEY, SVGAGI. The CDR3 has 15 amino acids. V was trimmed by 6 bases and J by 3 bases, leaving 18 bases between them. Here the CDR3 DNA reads TGTGCCAGCAGCTTCTTTGAAATAGCTCTCTACGAGCAGTACTTC. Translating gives CASSFFEIALYEQYF.

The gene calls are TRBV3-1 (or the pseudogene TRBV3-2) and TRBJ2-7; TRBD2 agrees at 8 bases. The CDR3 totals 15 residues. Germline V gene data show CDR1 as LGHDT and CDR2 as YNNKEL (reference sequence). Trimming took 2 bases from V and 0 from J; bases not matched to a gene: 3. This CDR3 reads CASSQIAGLSYEQYF. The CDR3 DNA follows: TGTGCCAGCAGCCAAATAGCGGGACTCTCCTACGAGCAGTACTTC.

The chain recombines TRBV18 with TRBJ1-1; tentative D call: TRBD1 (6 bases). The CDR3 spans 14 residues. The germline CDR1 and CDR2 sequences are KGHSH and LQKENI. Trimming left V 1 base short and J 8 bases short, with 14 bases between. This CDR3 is CASSPRDGTSEAFF. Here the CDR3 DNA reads TGTGCCAGCTCACCACGAGACGGGACATCGGAAGCTTTCTTT.

CDR3 DNA: TGTGCCAGCAGCCCCCGTAGTAGCTCCTACAATGAGCAGTTCTTC. Amino acid sequence: CASSPRSSSYNEQFF. This chain uses TRBV6-5 with TRBJ2-1, with D hard to call. Germline loops: CDR1 MNHEY, CDR2 SVGAGI. The V end was cut by 6 bases, the J end by 0 bases, with 12 bases between. The CDR3 contains 15 residues.

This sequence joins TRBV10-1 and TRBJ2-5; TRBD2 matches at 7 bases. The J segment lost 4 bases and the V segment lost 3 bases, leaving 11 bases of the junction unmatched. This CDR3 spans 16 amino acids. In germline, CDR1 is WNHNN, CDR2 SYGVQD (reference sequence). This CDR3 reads CASSEIDGGTRETQYF. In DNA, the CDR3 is TGCGCCAGCAGTGAAATCGACGGGGGGACGAGAGAGACCCAGTACTTC.

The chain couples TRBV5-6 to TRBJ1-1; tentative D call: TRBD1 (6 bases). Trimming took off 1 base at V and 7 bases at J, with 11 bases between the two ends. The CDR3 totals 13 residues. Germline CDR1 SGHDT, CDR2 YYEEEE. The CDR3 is CASSLWQGREAFF. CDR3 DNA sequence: TGTGCCAGCAGCTTGTGGCAGGGGCGTGAAGCTTTCTTT.

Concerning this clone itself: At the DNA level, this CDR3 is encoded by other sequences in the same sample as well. For the CDR3, the DNA is TGCGCCAGCAGCGAACAGGGTAGCTCCTATAATTCACCCCTCCACTTT. The encoded protein is CASSEQGSSYNSPLHF. The genes are TRBV5-1 and TRBJ1-6, with D possibly being TRBD1 (6 bases). The V and J ends lost 4 bases and 0 bases respectively, with 11 bases between them. Per germline, CDR1 SGHRS and CDR2 YFSETQ. There are 16 residues in the CDR3.

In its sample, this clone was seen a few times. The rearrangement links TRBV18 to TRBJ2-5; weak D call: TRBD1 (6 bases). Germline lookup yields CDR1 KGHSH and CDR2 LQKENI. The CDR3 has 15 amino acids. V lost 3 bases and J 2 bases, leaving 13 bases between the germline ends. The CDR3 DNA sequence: TGTGCCAGCTCACCTTACCGGGACAAACAAGAGACCCAGTACTTC. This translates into CASSPYRDKQETQYF.

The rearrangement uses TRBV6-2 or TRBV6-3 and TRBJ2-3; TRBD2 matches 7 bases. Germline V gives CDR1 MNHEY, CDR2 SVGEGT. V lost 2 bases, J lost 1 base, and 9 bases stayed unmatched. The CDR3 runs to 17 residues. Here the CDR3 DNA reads TGTGCCAGCAGTTACGGTTCAGTAGCGGGCCGCACAGATACGCAGTATTTT. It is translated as CASSYGSVAGRTDTQYF.

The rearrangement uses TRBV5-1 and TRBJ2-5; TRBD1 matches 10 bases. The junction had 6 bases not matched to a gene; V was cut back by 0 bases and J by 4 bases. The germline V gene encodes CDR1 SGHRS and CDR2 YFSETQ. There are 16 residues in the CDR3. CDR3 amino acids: CASSLDGDRGRETQYF. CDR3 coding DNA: TGCGCCAGCAGCTTGGACGGGGACAGGGGACGAGAGACCCAGTACTTC.

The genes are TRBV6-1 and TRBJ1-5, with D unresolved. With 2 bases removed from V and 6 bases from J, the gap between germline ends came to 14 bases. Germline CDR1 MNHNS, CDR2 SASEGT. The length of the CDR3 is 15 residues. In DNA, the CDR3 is TGTGCCAGCAGTGAAAGCGGTGGTAACGGTCAGCCCCAGCATTTT. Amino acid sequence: CASSESGGNGQPQHF.

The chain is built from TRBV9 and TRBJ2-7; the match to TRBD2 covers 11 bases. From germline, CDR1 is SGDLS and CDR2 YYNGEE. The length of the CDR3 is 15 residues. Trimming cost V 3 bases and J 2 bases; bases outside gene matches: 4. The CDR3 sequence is CASSEGTSGPYEQYF. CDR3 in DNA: TGTGCCAGCAGCGAGGGGACTAGCGGCCCCTACGAGCAGTACTTC.

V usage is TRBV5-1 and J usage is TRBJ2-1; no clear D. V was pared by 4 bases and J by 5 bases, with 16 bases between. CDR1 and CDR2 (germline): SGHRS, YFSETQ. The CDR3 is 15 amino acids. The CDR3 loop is CASSGQGTANNEQFF. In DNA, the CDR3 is TGCGCCAGCAGCGGTCAAGGAACAGCCAACAATGAGCAGTTCTTC. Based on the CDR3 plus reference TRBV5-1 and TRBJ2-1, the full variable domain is KAGVTQTPRYLIKTRGQQVTLSCSPISGHRSVSWYQQTPGQGLQFLFEYFSETQRNKGNFPGRFSGRQFSNSRSEMNVSTLELGDSALYLCASSGQGTANNEQFFGPGTRLTVL.

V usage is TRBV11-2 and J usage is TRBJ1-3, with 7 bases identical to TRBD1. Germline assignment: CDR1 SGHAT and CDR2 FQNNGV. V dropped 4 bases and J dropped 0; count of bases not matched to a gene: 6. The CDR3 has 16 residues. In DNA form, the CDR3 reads TGTGCCAGCAGCTCAGTGGCAGGGGGCTCTGGAAACACCATATATTTT. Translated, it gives CASSSVAGGSGNTIYF.

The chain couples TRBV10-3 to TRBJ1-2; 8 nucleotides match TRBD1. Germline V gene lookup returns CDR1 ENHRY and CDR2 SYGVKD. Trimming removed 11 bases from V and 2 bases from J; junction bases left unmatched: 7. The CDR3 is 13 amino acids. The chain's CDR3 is CASHDRGNYGYTF. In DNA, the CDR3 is TGTGCCTCTCACGACAGGGGAAACTATGGCTACACCTTC.

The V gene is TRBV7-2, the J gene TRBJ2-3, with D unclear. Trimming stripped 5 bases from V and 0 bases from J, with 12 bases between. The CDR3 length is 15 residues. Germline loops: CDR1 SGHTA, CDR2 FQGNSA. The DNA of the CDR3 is TGTGCCAGCAGCAGAACGACCGTTAGCACAGATACGCAGTATTTT. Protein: CASSRTTVSTDTQYF.

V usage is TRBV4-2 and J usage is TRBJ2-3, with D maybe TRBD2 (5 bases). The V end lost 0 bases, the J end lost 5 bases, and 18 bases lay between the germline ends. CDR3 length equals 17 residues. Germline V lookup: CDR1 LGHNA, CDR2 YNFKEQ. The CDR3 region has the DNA TGTGCCAGCAGCCAAGATCCGGCTGCGGGCCCCCTAGATACGCAGTATTTT. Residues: CASSQDPAAGPLDTQYF.

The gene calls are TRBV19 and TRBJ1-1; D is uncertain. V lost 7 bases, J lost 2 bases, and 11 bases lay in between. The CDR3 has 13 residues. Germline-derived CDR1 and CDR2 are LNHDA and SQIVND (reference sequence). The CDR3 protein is CASTYRRNTEAFF. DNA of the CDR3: TGTGCCAGTACCTATAGGAGAAACACTGAAGCTTTCTTT.

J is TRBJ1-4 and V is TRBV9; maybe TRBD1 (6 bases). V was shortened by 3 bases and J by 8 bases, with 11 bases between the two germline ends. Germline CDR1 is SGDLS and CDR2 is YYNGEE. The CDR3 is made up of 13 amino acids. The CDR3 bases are TGTGCCAGCAGCGAGGGGGGGAACGAAAAACTGTTTTTT. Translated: CASSEGGNEKLFF.

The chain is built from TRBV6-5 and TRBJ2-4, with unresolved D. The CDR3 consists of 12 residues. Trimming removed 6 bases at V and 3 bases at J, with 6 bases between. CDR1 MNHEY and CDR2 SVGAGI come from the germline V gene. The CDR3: CASRADKNIQYF. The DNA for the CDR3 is TGTGCCAGCAGGGCGGACAAAAACATTCAGTACTTC.

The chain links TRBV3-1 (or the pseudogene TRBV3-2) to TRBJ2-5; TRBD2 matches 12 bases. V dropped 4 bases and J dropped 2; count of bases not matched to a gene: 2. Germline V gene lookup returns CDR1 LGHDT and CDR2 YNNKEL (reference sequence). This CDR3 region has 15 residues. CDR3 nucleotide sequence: TGTGCCAGCAGCCTCGGACTAGCGGGGCAAGAGACCCAGTACTTC. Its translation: CASSLGLAGQETQYF.

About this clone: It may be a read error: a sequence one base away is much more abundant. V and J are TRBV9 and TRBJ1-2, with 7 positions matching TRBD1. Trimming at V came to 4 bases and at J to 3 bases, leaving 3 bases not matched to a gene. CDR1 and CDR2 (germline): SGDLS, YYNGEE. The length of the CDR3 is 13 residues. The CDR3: CASSPGTDYGYTF. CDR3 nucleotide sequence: TGTGCCAGCAGCCCCGGGACAGACTATGGCTACACCTTC.

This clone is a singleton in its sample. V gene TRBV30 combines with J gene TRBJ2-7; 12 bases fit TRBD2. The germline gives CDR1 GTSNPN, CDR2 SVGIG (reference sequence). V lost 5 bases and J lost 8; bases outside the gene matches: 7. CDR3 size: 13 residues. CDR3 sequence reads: CAWSLAGGRKQYF. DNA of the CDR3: TGTGCCTGGTCACTAGCGGGGGGCCGAAAGCAGTACTTC. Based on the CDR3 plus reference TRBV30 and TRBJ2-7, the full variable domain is SQTIHQWPATLVQPVGSPLSLECTVEGTSNPNLYWYRQAAGRGLQLLFYSVGIGQISSEVPQNLSASRPQDRQFILSSKKLLLSDSGFYLCAWSLAGGRKQYFGPGTRLTVT.

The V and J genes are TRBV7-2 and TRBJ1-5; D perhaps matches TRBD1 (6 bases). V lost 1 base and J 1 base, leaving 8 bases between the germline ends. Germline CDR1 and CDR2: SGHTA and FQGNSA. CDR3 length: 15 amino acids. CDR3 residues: CASSLGGGSNQPQHF. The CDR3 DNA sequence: TGTGCCAGCAGCTTAGGAGGGGGAAGCAATCAGCCCCAGCATTTT.

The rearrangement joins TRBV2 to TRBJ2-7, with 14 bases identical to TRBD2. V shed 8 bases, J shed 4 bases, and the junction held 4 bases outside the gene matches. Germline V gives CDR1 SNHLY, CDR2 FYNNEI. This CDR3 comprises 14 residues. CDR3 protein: CASPGLAGVYEQYF. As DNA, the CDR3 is TGTGCCAGCCCGGGACTAGCGGGAGTTTACGAGCAGTACTTC.

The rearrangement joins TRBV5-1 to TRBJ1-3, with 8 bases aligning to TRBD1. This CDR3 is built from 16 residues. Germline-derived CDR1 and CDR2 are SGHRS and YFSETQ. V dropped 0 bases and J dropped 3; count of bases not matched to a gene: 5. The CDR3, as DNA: TGCGCCAGCAGCTTGGGACAGGGGCTGGTTGGAAACACCATATATTTT. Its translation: CASSLGQGLVGNTIYF.